These T cell receptor beta chains were read from a single sample in a study of blood T cell repertoires in COVID-19. Some clones are missing from TCRdb's copy, which holds only in-frame ones; the method was immunoSEQ multiplex PCR. The table has 40,000 to 55,000 clones, more than 80% seen once. Sequences were obtained from peripheral blood. The origin of the receptors is a man aged 45 to 65 with COVID-19, enrolled during active disease. CDR3s include the opening cysteine and the closing phenylalanine or tryptophan. A D gene is named only where the DNA matches it firmly. Some rows mark clone size as missing; the rest say once, few, many or name a class of expanded clone.

.	TRBV6-5	TRBJ2-2	.	CASSYQQLNTGELFF	TGTGCCAGCAGTTACCAACAGCTGAACACCGGGGAGCTGTTTTTT
.	TRBV5-4	TRBJ1-3	.	CASSLPGRGNTIYF	TGTGCCAGCAGCTTACCAGGGCGAGGAAACACCATATATTTT
few	TRBV27	TRBJ1-1	TRBD1	CASRGPGQGLLVTEAFF	TGTGCCAGCAGGGGACCGGGACAGGGGCTTCTGGTCACTGAAGCTTTCTTT
.	TRBV5-1	TRBJ1-1	.	CASSREGGHTEAFF	TGCGCCAGCAGCCGGGAGGGGGGCCACACTGAAGCTTTCTTT
once	TRBV6-5	TRBJ2-7	.	CALKPPSSYEQYF	TGTGCCTTGAAGCCCCCGAGCTCCTACGAGCAGTACTTC
.	TRBV9	TRBJ2-7	.	CASSVRSGPEQYF	TGTGCCAGCAGCGTACGTTCAGGTCCCGAGCAGTACTTC
.	TRBV18	TRBJ2-1	.	CASSAGGSYNEQFF	TGTGCCAGCTCAGCAGGGGGGTCCTACAATGAGCAGTTCTTC
.	TRBV5-4	TRBJ1-6	.	CASSLWAGNNSPLHF	TGTGCCAGCAGCCTCTGGGCAGGCAATAATTCACCCCTCCACTTT
.	TRBV15	TRBJ1-2	.	CATSRPPAGRGGYTF	TGTGCCACCAGCAGACCCCCAGCAGGGCGGGGTGGCTACACCTTC
.	TRBV4-3	TRBJ1-3	.	CASSQTQGSPGNTIYF	TGCGCCAGCAGCCAAACTCAGGGGAGCCCTGGAAACACCATATATTTT
.	TRBV5-4	TRBJ1-6	.	CASSLVGGEGSPLHF	TGTGCCAGCAGCTTGGTGGGGGGAGAGGGTTCACCCCTCCACTTT
.	TRBV19	TRBJ1-5	.	CASSSLGGSSNQPQHF	TGTGCCAGTAGTAGCCTGGGGGGGTCAAGCAATCAGCCCCAGCATTTT
once	TRBV21-1	TRBJ2-1	.	CASSFPPGLAGPGRGQFF	TGTGCCAGCAGCTTCCCCCCTGGACTAGCGGGACCGGGGCGGGGGCAGTTCTTC
.	TRBV5-6	TRBJ1-2	TRBD1	CASSPGQGRQGYTF	TGTGCCAGCAGCCCGGGACAGGGGCGGCAAGGCTACACCTTC
.	TRBV24-1	TRBJ2-3	TRBD1	CATSDSGQGSSDTQYF	TGTGCCACCAGTGATTCTGGACAGGGAAGTTCAGATACGCAGTATTTT
.	TRBV9	TRBJ1-1	.	CASSVGVEGTQTEAFF	TGTGCCAGCAGCGTAGGAGTCGAGGGCACGCAGACTGAAGCTTTCTTT
.	TRBV20-1	TRBJ2-7	.	CSASMWESVFYEQYF	TGCAGTGCTAGTATGTGGGAGTCAGTATTCTACGAGCAGTACTTC
once	TRBV13	TRBJ1-3	.	CASSLGQGRSSGNTIYF	TGTGCCAGCAGCTTAGGCCAGGGCAGGAGCTCTGGAAACACCATATATTTT
.	TRBV5-4	TRBJ1-6	.	CASSFLGQGGSPLHF	TGTGCCAGCAGCTTCTTGGGGCAGGGTGGTTCACCCCTCCACTTT
.	TRBV11-2	TRBJ2-7	.	CASSSAYSLYEQYF	TGTGCCAGCAGCTCAGCGTACTCACTCTACGAGCAGTACTTC
.	TRBV3-1/TRBV3-2	TRBJ2-1	TRBD2	CASSQPGLAGYNEQFF	TGTGCCAGCAGCCAACCGGGACTAGCGGGCTACAATGAGCAGTTCTTC
.	TRBV20-1	TRBJ2-2	.	CSARNRGELFF	TGCAGTGCTAGAAACAGGGGGGAGCTGTTTTTT
.	TRBV9	TRBJ1-4	.	CASSVGSTTNEKLFF	TGTGCCAGCAGCGTAGGCAGTACAACTAATGAAAAACTGTTTTTT
.	TRBV6-5	TRBJ1-3	.	CASRQQKTSGNTIYF	TGTGCCAGCAGACAACAGAAAACCTCTGGAAACACCATATATTTT
.	TRBV19	TRBJ1-4	.	CASQKGFPNEKLFF	TGTGCCAGTCAAAAGGGGTTCCCTAATGAAAAACTGTTTTTT
.	TRBV5-6	TRBJ2-5	TRBD1	CASSLARGHETQYF	TGTGCCAGCAGCTTGGCCAGGGGGCACGAGACCCAGTACTTC
.	TRBV19	TRBJ1-6	TRBD1	CASTYDRANSPLHF	TGTGCCAGTACCTATGACAGGGCTAATTCACCCCTCCACTTT
.	TRBV6-2/TRBV6-3	TRBJ2-2	TRBD2	CASSYRGLAERGGTGELFF	TGTGCCAGCAGTTACCGCGGACTAGCGGAAAGAGGAGGGACCGGGGAGCTGTTTTTT
.	TRBV24-1	TRBJ2-1	TRBD2	CATSDLIRLAGGLYYNEQFF	TGTGCCACCAGTGATTTGATTCGACTAGCGGGAGGGCTGTACTACAATGAGCAGTTCTTC
.	TRBV28	TRBJ1-1	TRBD1	CASSPRGDSRNTEAFF	TGTGCCAGCAGTCCTAGGGGGGACAGCAGGAACACTGAAGCTTTCTTT
once	TRBV5-4	TRBJ2-3	.	CASSLRGGADTQYF	TGTGCCAGCAGCTTGAGGGGTGGTGCGGATACGCAGTATTTT